What follows are 7 T cell receptor beta chains derived from one specimen sequenced in a study of cytomegalovirus exposure and HLA in healthy donors. PCR used 60 Vbeta primers and 13 Jbeta primers. The table came from immunoSEQ multiplex PCR; TCRdb's copy has only in-frame clones and leaves some out. The sample holds 65,000 or so clones, 70% to 80% seen once. The sequenced material came from PBMCs. The receptors were gathered from a girl aged 10 to 17 in good health and CMV-seropositive.

In its sample, this clone was seen once. As DNA, the CDR3 is TGTGCCAGCAGTCGCGACAGGGGGCTTACTGAAGCTTTCTTT. It encodes CASSRDRGLTEAFF. The chain is built from TRBV27 and TRBJ1-1; 10 bases fit TRBD1. The CDR3 runs to 14 residues. Looked up from germline, CDR1 is MNHEY and CDR2 is SMNVEV (reference sequence). Unmatched junction bases numbered 5, after V lost 5 bases and J lost 5 bases.

This clone was seen more than once but under ten times. The rearrangement links TRBV4-1 to TRBJ1-1, with 7 bases that match TRBD1. Germline V gives CDR1 MGHRA, CDR2 YSYEKL. This CDR3 is built from 15 residues. Trimming at V came to 1 base and at J to 7 bases, leaving 9 bases not matched to a gene. In nucleotides, the CDR3 is TGCGCCAGCAGCCAAGGTCGCGGGACAGCTTATGAAGCTTTCTTT. It is translated as CASSQGRGTAYEAFF.

CDR3 nucleotides: TGTGCCAGCTCACCAAATCACAGGGATTATGAAAAACTGTTTTTT. This translates into CASSPNHRDYEKLFF. This chain connects TRBV18 to TRBJ1-4; D is possibly TRBD1 (6 bases). The CDR3 extends over 15 amino acids. V lost 2 bases and J 6 bases, leaving 13 bases between the germline ends. From germline, CDR1 is KGHSH and CDR2 LQKENI.

This clone was seen a few times. The chain combines TRBV6-5 with TRBJ1-1, with D possibly TRBD1 on 5 matching bases. CDR1 is MNHEY and CDR2 is SVGAGI in the germline V gene. The V end was cut by 2 bases, the J end by 3 bases, with 10 bases between. The CDR3 is made up of 14 amino acids. CDR3 nucleotide sequence: TGTGCCAGCAGTTACGGGGGGGTGGACACTGAAGCTTTCTTT. Its translation: CASSYGGVDTEAFF.

This chain connects TRBV6-1 to TRBJ2-5, with D tentatively TRBD1 (5 bases). V was cut by 0 bases and J by 5 bases, with 22 bases left in between. The germline V gene has CDR1 MNHNS and CDR2 SASEGT. This CDR3 is 18 amino acids long. The CDR3 bases are TGTGCCAGCAGTGAAGCGGGCAGGGAAGATTACCTGCGCGAGACCCAGTACTTC. Protein sequence: CASSEAGREDYLRETQYF.

V usage is TRBV7-2 and J usage is TRBJ1-1, with TRBD1 matching 7 bases. Germline V gives CDR1 SGHTA, CDR2 FQGNSA. The CDR3 loop spans 13 amino acids. Trimming at V came to 5 bases and at J to 0 bases, leaving 0 bases not matched to a gene. CDR3 loop: CASSGTVNTEAFF. The CDR3, as DNA: TGTGCCAGCAGCGGGACAGTGAACACTGAAGCTTTCTTT. The full variable domain, in which reference TRBV7-2 and TRBJ1-1 provide the parts outside the CDR3, is GAGVSQSPSNKVTEKGKDVELRCDPISGHTALYWYRQSLGQGLEFLIYFQGNSAPDKSGLPSDRFSAERTGGSVSTLTIQRTQQEDSAVYLCASSGTVNTEAFFGQGTRLTVV.

V usage is TRBV30 and J usage is TRBJ2-7, with unresolved D. The V gene lost 5 bases and the J gene lost 3 bases, with 17 bases spanning the gap. Germline lookup yields CDR1 GTSNPN and CDR2 SVGIG (reference sequence). The CDR3 runs 14 residues. The CDR3 region has the DNA TGTGCCTGGGTTTCTAGGTCTTCCCGCTACGAGCAGTACTTC. Amino acids: CAWVSRSSRYEQYF.